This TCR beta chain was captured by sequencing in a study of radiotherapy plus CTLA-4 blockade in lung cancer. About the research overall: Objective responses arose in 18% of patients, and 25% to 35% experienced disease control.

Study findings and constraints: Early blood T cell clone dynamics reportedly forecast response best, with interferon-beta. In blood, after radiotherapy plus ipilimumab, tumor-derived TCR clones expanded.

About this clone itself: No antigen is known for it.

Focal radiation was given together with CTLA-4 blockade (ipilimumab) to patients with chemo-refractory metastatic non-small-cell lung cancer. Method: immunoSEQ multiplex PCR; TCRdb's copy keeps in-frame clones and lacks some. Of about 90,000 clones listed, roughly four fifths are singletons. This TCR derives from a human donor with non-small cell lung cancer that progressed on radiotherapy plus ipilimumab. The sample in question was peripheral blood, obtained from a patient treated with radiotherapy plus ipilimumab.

This CDR3 reads CASSGRSSGSLNYEQYF. The CDR3 DNA is TGTGCCAGCAGTGGTCGGAGTAGCGGGAGCCTCAACTACGAGCAGTACTTC. V and J are TRBV2 and TRBJ2-7; 9 bases map to TRBD2. Trimming took 4 bases from V and 3 from J; bases not matched to a gene: 13. This CDR3 has 17 residues. The V gene's germline CDR1 is SNHLY and CDR2 FYNNEI.